This TCR beta chain was identified in a study of vaccination and CD4 T cells after COVID-19. Study-wide background: Stimulation used overlapping spike peptides from SARS-CoV-2, HCoV-NL63, HCoV-OC43 and HCoV-229E.

Comment on this clonotype: The antigen remains undetermined.

Noted treatment: approximately 10-day PBMC culture with coronavirus spike peptide pools or control peptides (ViraFEST assay). Fresh replacement IL-2 medium substituted for half the medium on days 3 and 7. An Oncomine TCR Beta short-read assay was used to sequence the DNA from cultured CD4+ T cells. TCRdb processed the PCR reads anew with MiXCR; each CDR3 protein has one entry. The sample includes just under 20,000 distinct CDR3 sequences, 44% of them seen just once. This CDR3 region has 16 residues. V usage is TRBV21-1 and J usage is TRBJ1-2; TRBD1 is the table's D call, not checked against the DNA. TRBV21-1 is termed a pseudogene. The clonotype originates from a human donor who had recovered from COVID-19. The material was CD4+ T cells from blood, cultured in vitro, obtained before SARS-CoV-2 vaccination. As DNA, the CDR3 is TGTGCCAGCAGCAAAAACCCCCCAAGGGAGTCCTATGGCTACACCTTC. Translating it yields CASSKNPPRESYGYTF.